A single sample is the source of the 27 T cell receptor beta chains below, sequenced in a study of spatial heterogeneity in lung cancer. Overall study findings and caveats: How many expanded intratumoral alpha and beta TCRs were present tracked the tumor mutation count, which was a count of nonsynonymous mutations.

As for time point: sample taken at primary tumor resection. Their cognate antigens are unknown. Via MiXCR, TCRdb re-called the 5' RACE reads, giving one row per CDR3 protein. The repertoire has roughly 17,000 distinct CDR3 sequences, 6.2% of them found once; the top ten carry approximately 6.2%. The specimen was lung tumor tissue, collected at surgery. The origin of the receptors is a male donor with early-stage non-small cell lung cancer.

This clonotype was recorded many times. In a library made to pick up alpha chains, this beta chain is a stray read with a size that means little. This chain links TRBV7-2 with TRBJ2-4, with D possibly TRBD1 on 5 matching bases. The length of the CDR3 is 15 residues. CDR1 is SGHTA and CDR2 is FQGNSA in the germline V gene. V was shortened by 7 bases and J by 5 bases, with 18 bases between the two germline ends. CDR3 loop: CASTPGHTGQNIQYF. CDR3 nucleotides: TGTGCCAGCACCCCAGGACATACCGGCCAAAACATTCAGTACTTC.

In its sample, this clonotype was seen a few times. This beta chain lies outside the target of a library built for alpha chains; its clone size means little. The chain carries TRBV13 and TRBJ2-3; the match to TRBD1 covers 7 bases. The CDR3 consists of 15 residues. V dropped 4 bases and J dropped 2; count of bases not matched to a gene: 6. The germline V gene has CDR1 PRHDT and CDR2 FYEKMQ (reference sequence). The CDR3 nucleotides read TGTGCCAGCAGCTCTTACAGGGGAGCCACAGATACGCAGTATTTT. Amino acid sequence: CASSSYRGATDTQYF.

This clonotype has at least ten counts. This beta chain is a stray read from a library made for alpha chains; its abundance is not meaningful. The V and J genes are TRBV7-3 and TRBJ2-2, with 8 bases lining up with TRBD2. V lost 1 base and J lost 7; bases outside the gene matches: 2. Germline V gene data show CDR1 as SGHTA and CDR2 as FQGTGA. The CDR3 has 14 residues. CDR3 loop: CASSLSLAGGELFF. CDR3 DNA sequence: TGTGCCAGCAGCTTAAGTCTAGCGGGCGGGGAGCTGTTTTTT.

This clonotype was observed at least ten times. Because the library targeted alpha chains, this beta chain is an off-target read whose size means little. The chain is built from TRBV10-3 and TRBJ1-5, with D perhaps TRBD1 (5 bases). This CDR3 comprises 16 residues. V gave up 5 bases and J gave up 3 bases, with 17 bases separating them. Germline V gives CDR1 ENHRY, CDR2 SYGVKD. Here the CDR3 reads CAISLEGPASNQPQHF. The CDR3 DNA reads TGTGCCATCAGTCTTGAGGGGCCGGCGTCCAATCAGCCCCAGCATTTT.

In its sample, this clonotype was seen many times. The size of this beta chain means little, since it is a stray read in a library made for alpha chains. V gene TRBV3-1 combines with J gene TRBJ1-2; D perhaps matches TRBD1 (5 bases). Germline CDR1 LGHDT, CDR2 YNNKEL (reference sequence). The length of the CDR3 is 17 residues. Trimming cost V 2 bases and J 1 base, with 17 bases left between them. Here the CDR3 reads CASSQLQGPTVNYGYTF. CDR3 DNA sequence: TGTGCCAGCAGCCAATTGCAGGGTCCCACCGTTAACTATGGCTACACCTTC.

In its sample, this clonotype was seen many times. This beta chain slipped into a library made for alpha chains as a stray read, so its size is not meaningful. The chain recombines TRBV4-2 with TRBJ2-1, with 7 nucleotides matching TRBD1. Trimming took 1 base from V and 6 from J; bases not matched to a gene: 9. Germline CDR1 reads LGHNA; CDR2 reads YNFKEQ. The CDR3 has 16 residues. The CDR3 here is CASSQVQGTASNEQFF. The DNA for the CDR3 is TGTGCCAGCAGCCAAGTTCAAGGGACAGCTTCCAATGAGCAGTTCTTC.

This clonotype was recorded at least ten times. This beta chain is a stray sequence in a library constructed for alpha chains; its clone size is not meaningful. V gene TRBV7-8 combines with J gene TRBJ1-1; TRBD1 matches at 8 bases. CDR1 and CDR2 (germline): SGHVS, FQNEAQ. V lost 2 bases and J lost 5; bases outside the gene matches: 4. This CDR3 is 14 amino acids long. The CDR3 DNA follows: TGTGCCAGCAGCTTACCAGGGGGCAGGACTGAAGCTTTCTTT. It specifies CASSLPGGRTEAFF.

This clonotype was picked up a small number of times. The library was designed around alpha chains, so this beta chain is a stray read whose abundance carries little weight. The V gene is TRBV6-2 or TRBV6-3, the J gene TRBJ2-7; weak D call: TRBD2 (6 bases). The germline V gene encodes CDR1 MNHEY and CDR2 SVGEGT. The germline V and J ends were trimmed by 2 bases and 9 bases, with 14 bases remaining between them. The CDR3 sequence is 13 residues long. DNA for the CDR3: TGTGCCAGCAGTTACGTTGGCGGGACCGGGCAGTACTTC. This codes for CASSYVGGTGQYF.

This clonotype was detected many times. This beta chain is a stray read from a library made for alpha chains; its abundance is not meaningful. The J gene is TRBJ2-1, the V gene TRBV20-1, with D unclear. The CDR3 has 13 residues. The V end was cut by 5 bases, the J end by 4 bases, with 12 bases between. CDR1 and CDR2 (germline): DFQATT, SNEGSKA (reference sequence). The CDR3 coding sequence is TGCAGTGCTCCCACCCCCGGATACAATGAGCAGTTCTTC. Amino acids: CSAPTPGYNEQFF.

This clonotype is termed medium-sized. Since it is a stray read in a library aimed at alpha chains, this beta chain has a size that is not meaningful. This chain links TRBV27 with TRBJ2-5; D possibly corresponds to TRBD2 (6 bases). V shed 4 bases and J shed 7 bases, with 13 bases lying between them. The CDR3 is 13 amino acids. CDR1 and CDR2 (germline): MNHEY, SMNVEV (reference sequence). CDR3 loop: CASSSGEVRTQYF. CDR3 sequence (DNA): TGTGCCAGCAGTTCGGGGGAGGTCAGGACCCAGTACTTC.

In this sample, this clonotype is medium-sized. As an off-target read in a library built for alpha chains, this beta chain has a frequency of little significance. The chain employs TRBV5-1 and TRBJ1-1; 7 bases fit TRBD1. Germline lookup yields CDR1 SGHRS and CDR2 YFSETQ. The CDR3 covers 15 residues. J was trimmed by 4 bases and V by 0 bases; bases with no gene match: 6. The CDR3 DNA follows: TGCGCCAGCAGCTTGGTAGGGGGCAAAGGCACTGAAGCTTTCTTT. Its protein is CASSLVGGKGTEAFF.

This clonotype was recorded at least ten times. A library made for alpha chains picked up this beta chain off target, so its size means little. V gene TRBV21-1 combines with J gene TRBJ1-6. TRBV21-1 corresponds to a pseudogene. The CDR3 spans 13 residues. The DNA of the CDR3 is TGTGCCAGCAGCATTGATTTGTGTTCACCCCTCCACTTT. This sequence encodes CASSIDLCSPLHF.

This clonotype was recorded many times. Since the library was made to target alpha chains, this beta chain is a stray read and its abundance is not meaningful. V is TRBV2 and J is TRBJ2-7; 7 bases are a match to TRBD2. J was trimmed by 3 bases and V by 6 bases; bases with no gene match: 8. The CDR3 runs to 14 residues. CDR1 and CDR2 from the germline V gene are SNHLY and FYNNEI. CDR3 in DNA: TGTGCCAGCAGCCTTAGCGGGCCGGTCTACGAGCAGTACTTC. Translating gives CASSLSGPVYEQYF.

Ten or more counts support this clonotype. A library prepared for alpha chains yielded this beta chain as an off-target read; its size is of little meaning. This sequence joins TRBV5-1 and TRBJ2-2; 9 nucleotides line up with TRBD1. The ends lost 4 bases at V and 4 bases at J; junction bases unmatched: 2. The V gene's germline CDR1 is SGHRS and CDR2 YFSETQ. CDR3 length: 14 amino acids. Here the CDR3 reads CASSKDRGTGELFF. As DNA, the CDR3 is TGCGCCAGCAGCAAGGACAGGGGCACCGGGGAGCTGTTTTTT.

This clonotype was observed many times. Within a library made for alpha chains, this beta chain is off target, and its count is uninformative. The chain is built from TRBV24-1 and TRBJ1-2, with D perhaps TRBD1 (5 bases). The CDR3 runs 12 residues. Trimming left V 6 bases short and J 7 bases short, with 11 bases between. Germline V gene sequence: CDR1 KGHDR, CDR2 SFDVKD. The CDR3 DNA sequence: TGTGCCACCAGTTCAGGGAGAGGTGGCTACACCTTC. This sequence encodes CATSSGRGGYTF.

This clonotype was observed at least ten times. This beta chain lies outside the target of a library built for alpha chains; its clone size means little. The chain has TRBV27 and TRBJ2-1; 11 bases align to TRBD2. J lost 7 bases, V lost 5 bases, and 10 bases had no gene match. The CDR3 is made up of 16 amino acids. Germline V gene lookup returns CDR1 MNHEY and CDR2 SMNVEV (reference sequence). In DNA, the CDR3 is TGTGCCAGCAGTCCCTTAGCGGGGGGGCCTGTTAATGAGCAGTTCTTC. Translation gives CASSPLAGGPVNEQFF.

This clonotype was seen repeatedly, ten times or more. This beta chain is off target for a library built for alpha chains, so its abundance means little. This chain joins TRBV20-1 and TRBJ2-7; 8 bases are shared with TRBD1. V lost 0 bases and J lost 4; bases outside the gene matches: 11. The CDR3 has 16 residues. Germline loops: CDR1 DFQATT, CDR2 SNEGSKA (reference sequence). The CDR3 DNA sequence: TGCAGTGCTAGAGATGAGTCCGGGACAGGAGGTTACGAGCAGTACTTC. Translating it yields CSARDESGTGGYEQYF.

By sample share, this clonotype is medium-sized (0.01 to 0.1%). This beta chain is an off-target read within a library intended for alpha chains, so its frequency means little. The rearrangement links TRBV28 to TRBJ2-1, with D tentatively TRBD2 (5 bases). CDR1 is MDHEN, CDR2 SYDVKM, per germline. V dropped 5 bases and J dropped 0 bases, with 17 bases sitting between them. The CDR3 is 17 residues long. CDR3 DNA sequence: TGTGCCAGCAGTCCAATTTTCCTAGGGAGCTCCTACAATGAGCAGTTCTTC. It is translated as CASSPIFLGSSYNEQFF.

Regarding this clonotype: The size of this beta chain means little, since it is a stray read in a library made for alpha chains. The chain couples TRBV20-1 to TRBJ2-7, with D unclear. CDR3 size: 12 residues. Germline loops: CDR1 DFQATT, CDR2 SNEGSKA (reference sequence). Between the trimmed V and J ends, which lost 6 bases and 2 bases, there was a span of 11 bases. The CDR3 DNA is TGCAGTGCCAAGGTCCGCGCCTACGAGCAGTACTTC. Its protein is CSAKVRAYEQYF.

This clonotype was seen many times. This beta chain came through as a stray read in a library set up for alpha chains, and its size says little. The V gene is TRBV4-2, the J gene TRBJ2-5; 7 nucleotides line up with TRBD2. Losses at the gene ends were 1 base for V and 5 bases for J; bases not matched to a gene: 7. CDR1 is LGHNA and CDR2 is YNFKEQ in the germline V gene. The CDR3 contains 15 residues. CDR3 residues: CASSQGGGLGETQYF. The CDR3 nucleotides read TGTGCCAGCAGCCAAGGGGGGGGACTGGGCGAGACCCAGTACTTC.

Concerning this clonotype itself: This beta chain is off target for a library built for alpha chains, so its abundance means little. The chain couples TRBV10-1 to TRBJ2-5; TRBD1 matches 8 bases. The V and J ends lost 0 bases and 4 bases, in that order; junction bases with no gene match: 7. The CDR3 spans 16 residues. Germline V gene sequence: CDR1 WNHNN, CDR2 SYGVQD (reference sequence). CDR3 in amino acids: CASSESRTGTGETQYF. CDR3 in DNA: TGCGCCAGCAGTGAGTCTCGGACAGGGACGGGAGAGACCCAGTACTTC.

The table lists this clonotype with many counts. Because the library targeted alpha chains, this beta chain is an off-target read whose size means little. This chain joins TRBV18 and TRBJ2-5; possible D gene TRBD2, 6 bases. Per germline, CDR1 KGHSH and CDR2 LQKENI. This CDR3 has 13 residues. Trimming cost V 5 bases and J 2 bases, with 9 bases left between them. The chain's CDR3 is CASSAGRQETQYF. CDR3 in DNA: TGTGCCAGCTCAGCGGGACGGCAAGAGACCCAGTACTTC.

There are many counts of this clonotype. This beta chain slipped into a library made for alpha chains as a stray read, so its size is not meaningful. The chain employs TRBV2 and TRBJ2-5, with D hard to call. The ends were cut back, 3 bases at V and 9 bases at J, with 17 bases in the middle. This CDR3 spans 14 amino acids. Germline V CDR1 and CDR2: SNHLY, FYNNEI. CDR3 in DNA: TGTGCCAGCAGTGATGATAGCCCGCCGTCCGCCCAGTACTTC. Its protein product is CASSDDSPPSAQYF.

At least ten counts were recorded for this clonotype. This beta chain turned up in a library designed for alpha chains; as an off-target read, its abundance says little. V and J are TRBV11-1 and TRBJ1-1; D is uncertain. V was cut by 3 bases and J by 5 bases, with 13 bases left in between. The CDR3 spans 14 residues. Germline-derived CDR1 and CDR2 are SGHAT and FQDESV (reference sequence). CDR3 amino acids: CASSFAGIGTEAFF. The CDR3 DNA sequence: TGTGCCAGCAGCTTTGCGGGGATCGGGACTGAAGCTTTCTTT.

This clonotype was seen many times. A library prepared for alpha chains yielded this beta chain as an off-target read; its size is of little meaning. The chain uses TRBV4-3 and TRBJ1-1, with no clear D. The CDR3 consists of 15 residues. The germline V gene encodes CDR1 LGHNA and CDR2 YSLEER. V was trimmed by 4 bases and J by 2 bases, leaving 14 bases between them. CDR3 nucleotide sequence: TGCGCCAGCAGCCCGTTAAACGAGGGTAACACTGAAGCTTTCTTT. As protein: CASSPLNEGNTEAFF.

This clonotype has at least ten counts. This beta chain turned up in a library designed for alpha chains; as an off-target read, its abundance says little. V gene TRBV7-2 combines with J gene TRBJ1-5; no clear D. Germline values: CDR1 SGHTA, CDR2 FQGNSA. The CDR3 covers 15 residues. Trimming took off 1 base at V and 10 bases at J, with 17 bases between the two ends. CDR3 residues: CASSLDGRSSYPQHF. The DNA for the CDR3 is TGTGCCAGCAGCTTAGATGGCCGAAGTAGTTATCCCCAGCATTTT.

Concerning this clonotype: This beta chain turned up in a library designed for alpha chains; as an off-target read, its abundance says little. The V call is TRBV10-3, the J call TRBJ1-5; TRBD1 aligns across 11 bases. The CDR3 has 12 residues. Germline CDR1 and CDR2: ENHRY and SYGVKD. The V and J ends lost 10 bases and 11 bases, in that order; junction bases with no gene match: 7. CDR3 in amino acids: CATTGQGAAQHF. DNA of the CDR3: TGTGCCACCACAGGACAGGGGGCAGCCCAGCATTTT.